The clone carrying this T cell receptor beta chain was detected ten times or more. Its matching antigen is unknown. These data are taken from a study of Graves' ophthalmopathy and Graves' hyperthyroidism. Regarding the study as a whole: Classification of ophthalmopathy versus stable hyperthyroidism by a 13-signature model yielded just under 90% sensitivity and just under 84% specificity.

In donors with ophthalmopathy, activity was moderate-to-severe, with CAS ≥3, NOSPECS ≥4 and duration under 3 months. RNA transcripts served as template for amplifying TCR beta CDR3 sequences. An initial RT-PCR round employing HTBI primers preceded a second-round multiplex PCR. TCRdb reanalysed the multiplex PCR reads using MiXCR and keeps one entry per CDR3 protein. The table has 170,000 or so distinct CDR3 sequences, 35% to 45% seen once; the top ten hold 8% to 9%. The CDR3 extends over 11 amino acids. Germline values: CDR1 SQVTM, CDR2 ANQGSEA. Trimming left V 4 bases short and J 2 bases short, with 5 bases between.

The origin of this receptor is a man aged 25-40 years with Graves' ophthalmopathy. The sample was peripheral blood. The V call is TRBV29-1, the J call TRBJ1-1; D call uncertain. The CDR3 region is CSVGENTEAFF. The CDR3 DNA reads as TGCAGCGTTGGGGAAAACACTGAAGCTTTCTTT. Full variable domain (rest looked up from reference TRBV29-1 and TRBJ1-1): SAVISQKPSRDICQRGTSLTIQCQVDSQVTMMFWYRQQPGQSLTLIATANQGSEATYESGFVIDKFPISRPNLTFSTLTVSNMSPEDSSIYLCSVGENTEAFFGQGTRLTVV.